The entry below describes one T cell receptor beta chain. The repertoire was sequenced with immunoSEQ multiplex PCR; TCRdb's copy has only in-frame clones and lacks some. The sample carries under 45,000 clones, around 83% recorded once. These data are taken from a study of blood T cell repertoires in COVID-19. For the study at large: The analysed material was cDNA or gDNA that came from T cells, B-cell-depleted T cells, or PBMCs.

This CDR3 contains 13 residues. In germline, CDR1 is KGHDR, CDR2 SFDVKD. V was pared by 4 bases and J by 7 bases, with 12 bases between. The sample taken for sequencing was peripheral blood. The chain carries TRBV24-1 and TRBJ1-1; D ambiguous. The receptor's source is a human donor with acute or convalescent COVID-19. The donor label of this sample is uncertain. CDR3 in amino acids: CATSDTPPGEAFF. The CDR3 DNA follows: TGTGCCACCAGTGACACCCCCCCCGGTGAAGCTTTCTTT.